These 15 T cell receptor beta chains share one sample of origin, sequenced in a study of cytomegalovirus exposure and HLA in healthy donors. PCR used 60 Vbeta primers and 13 Jbeta primers. The repertoire was sequenced with immunoSEQ multiplex PCR; TCRdb's copy has only in-frame clones and lacks some. Of about 130,000 clones in the sample, roughly four fifths were seen once. Input material: PBMCs. The receptors stem from a woman aged 35 to 49 in good health and CMV-seropositive.

The chain couples TRBV7-2 to TRBJ2-7, with D unclear. Germline CDR1 SGHTA, CDR2 FQGNSA. V was trimmed by 1 base and J by 5 bases, leaving 9 bases between them. This CDR3 is built from 13 residues. The CDR3 coding sequence is TGTGCCAGCAGCTTAGGATCGGCGGACGAGCAGTACTTC. Its protein is CASSLGSADEQYF.

The chain carries TRBV10-1 and TRBJ2-7, with D perhaps TRBD1 (5 bases). This CDR3 contains 14 residues. The ends were cut back, 5 bases at V and 2 bases at J, with 13 bases in the middle. From germline, CDR1 is WNHNN and CDR2 SYGVQD (reference sequence). The chain's CDR3 is CASSPGYDTYEQYF. CDR3 DNA sequence: TGCGCCAGCAGTCCAGGGTACGACACCTACGAGCAGTACTTC.

V and J are TRBV9 and TRBJ1-1; the match to TRBD1 covers 9 bases. CDR1 and CDR2 from the germline V gene are SGDLS and YYNGEE. The CDR3 is 14 amino acids. The junction had 1 base not matched to a gene; V was cut back by 0 bases and J by 4 bases. The CDR3 nucleotides read TGTGCCAGCAGCGTAGGGACAGGGGCCACTGAAGCTTTCTTT. This gives the protein CASSVGTGATEAFF.

The rearrangement joins TRBV28 to TRBJ1-5, with TRBD1 as a possible D gene (6 bases). Trimming shortened V by 7 bases and J by 2 bases, and 12 bases separated the two germline ends. The germline V gene has CDR1 MDHEN and CDR2 SYDVKM. This CDR3 is built from 14 residues. The CDR3 region has the DNA TGTGCCAGCAAGGGGGGGACGGGCAATCAGCCCCAGCATTTT. Amino acids: CASKGGTGNQPQHF.

The rearrangement uses TRBV10-3 and TRBJ2-7; TRBD1 matches at 9 bases. The CDR3 is 15 residues long. The ends lost 4 bases at V and 6 bases at J; junction bases unmatched: 10. Germline CDR1 ENHRY, CDR2 SYGVKD. The chain's CDR3 is CAISVEPGQGFEQYF. CDR3 nucleotides: TGTGCCATCAGTGTAGAACCGGGACAGGGTTTCGAGCAGTACTTC.

This clone was seen a handful of times. This sequence joins TRBV6-1 and TRBJ2-5; D perhaps matches TRBD1 (6 bases). The V gene's germline CDR1 is MNHNS and CDR2 SASEGT. The CDR3 is 13 amino acids. Trimming removed 2 bases at V and 7 bases at J, with 11 bases between. The CDR3 coding sequence is TGTGCCAGCAGTGAATCTCAGGACAGGACCCAGTACTTC. Its translation: CASSESQDRTQYF.

The gene calls are TRBV10-3 and TRBJ1-3; no reliable D call. The V end was cut by 4 bases, the J end by 0 bases, with 10 bases between. The length of the CDR3 is 15 residues. Germline V lookup: CDR1 ENHRY, CDR2 SYGVKD. This CDR3 is CAISGHPSSGNTIYF. The DNA for the CDR3 is TGTGCCATCAGTGGACATCCAAGCTCTGGAAACACCATATATTTT.

The rearrangement uses TRBV11-1 and TRBJ2-1, with 10 bases aligning to TRBD1. V lost 5 bases to trimming and J lost 6 bases; unmatched junction nucleotides: 7. The CDR3 runs 15 residues. Germline assignment: CDR1 SGHAT and CDR2 FQDESV (reference sequence). The CDR3 DNA reads TGTGCCAGCAGCCAGACAGGGGGCCGGCCCAATGAGCAGTTCTTC. Residues: CASSQTGGRPNEQFF.

The rearrangement joins TRBV28 to TRBJ2-7, with 14 bases matching TRBD2. Germline loops: CDR1 MDHEN, CDR2 SYDVKM. The CDR3 covers 18 residues. Unmatched junction bases numbered 11, after V lost 5 bases and J lost 2 bases. CDR3 sequence: CASSQGLAGEGKAYEQYF. In DNA, the CDR3 is TGTGCCAGCAGTCAGGGACTAGCGGGAGAGGGAAAGGCCTACGAGCAGTACTTC.

This sequence joins TRBV30 and TRBJ2-7; a weak D match, TRBD2 (5 bases). The V and J ends lost 0 bases and 2 bases respectively, with 11 bases between them. Germline-derived CDR1 and CDR2 are GTSNPN and SVGIG (reference sequence). The CDR3 runs to 14 residues. CDR3 protein: CAWSVPRGTYEQYF. The CDR3 coding sequence is TGTGCCTGGAGTGTTCCCCGGGGAACCTACGAGCAGTACTTC.

V usage is TRBV10-2 and J usage is TRBJ2-3; 12 nucleotides match TRBD2. Trimming at V came to 5 bases and at J to 0 bases, leaving 0 bases not matched to a gene. The germline V gene encodes CDR1 WSHSY and CDR2 SAAADI. The CDR3 sequence is 15 residues long. The CDR3: CASSLAGGSTDTQYF. For the CDR3, the DNA is TGCGCCAGCAGTCTAGCGGGGGGGAGCACAGATACGCAGTATTTT.

This clone was counted once. The V gene is TRBV27, the J gene TRBJ1-4; 10 bases match TRBD1. Trimming took 6 bases from V and 6 from J; bases not matched to a gene: 4. The germline V gene has CDR1 MNHEY and CDR2 SMNVEV (reference sequence). There are 14 residues in the CDR3. Here the CDR3 DNA reads TGTGCCAGCAGGACCGGGACAGGGGATGAAAAACTGTTTTTT. It specifies CASRTGTGDEKLFF. Full variable domain (rest looked up from reference TRBV27 and TRBJ1-4): EAQVTQNPRYLITVTGKKLTVTCSQNMNHEYMSWYRQDPGLGLRQIYYSMNVEVTDKGDVPEGYKVSRKEKRNFPLILESPSPNQTSLYFCASRTGTGDEKLFFGSGTQLSVL.

This chain links TRBV7-9 with TRBJ1-6; 7 nucleotides line up with TRBD1. J lost 6 bases, V lost 5 bases, and 4 bases had no gene match. CDR1 is SEHNR and CDR2 is FQNEAQ in the germline V gene (reference sequence). The CDR3 is made up of 14 amino acids. CDR3 coding DNA: TGTGCCAGCAGCCGGGACAGCGGTAATTCACCCCTCCACTTT. Protein product: CASSRDSGNSPLHF.

The chain employs TRBV9 and TRBJ2-3; a possible D gene is TRBD1 (7 bases). This CDR3 contains 15 residues. Per the germline V gene, CDR1 is SGDLS and CDR2 is YYNGEE. The V end was cut by 0 bases, the J end by 4 bases, with 12 bases between. CDR3 in amino acids: CASSVAGGRSDTQYF. The DNA for the CDR3 is TGTGCCAGCAGCGTAGCAGGGGGGCGGTCAGATACGCAGTATTTT.

The V call is TRBV19, the J call TRBJ2-7; 8 bases are shared with TRBD1. CDR1 and CDR2 from the germline V gene are LNHDA and SQIVND (reference sequence). The CDR3 totals 15 residues. The trim removed 5 bases at V and 1 base at J, leaving 7 bases unmatched. CDR3 protein: CASSGGQGLSYEQYF. Here the CDR3 DNA reads TGTGCCAGTAGTGGTGGACAGGGCCTTTCCTACGAGCAGTACTTC.